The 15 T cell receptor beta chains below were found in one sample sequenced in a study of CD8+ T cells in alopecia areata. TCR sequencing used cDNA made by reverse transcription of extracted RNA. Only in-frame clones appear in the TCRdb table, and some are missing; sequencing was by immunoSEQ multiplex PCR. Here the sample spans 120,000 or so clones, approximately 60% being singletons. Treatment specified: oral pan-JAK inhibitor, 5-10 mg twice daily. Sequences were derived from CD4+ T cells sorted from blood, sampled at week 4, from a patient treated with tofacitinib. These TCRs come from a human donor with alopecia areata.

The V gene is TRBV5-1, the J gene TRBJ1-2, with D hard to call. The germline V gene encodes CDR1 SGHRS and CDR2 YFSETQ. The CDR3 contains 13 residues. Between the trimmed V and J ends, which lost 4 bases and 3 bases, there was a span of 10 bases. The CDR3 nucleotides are TGCGCCAGCAGCCTGCAGGACGACTATGGCTACACCTTC. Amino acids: CASSLQDDYGYTF. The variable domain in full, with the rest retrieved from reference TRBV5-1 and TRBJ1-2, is KAGVTQTPRYLIKTRGQQVTLSCSPISGHRSVSWYQQTPGQGLQFLFEYFSETQRNKGNFPGRFSGRQFSNSRSEMNVSTLELGDSALYLCASSLQDDYGYTFGSGTRLTVV.

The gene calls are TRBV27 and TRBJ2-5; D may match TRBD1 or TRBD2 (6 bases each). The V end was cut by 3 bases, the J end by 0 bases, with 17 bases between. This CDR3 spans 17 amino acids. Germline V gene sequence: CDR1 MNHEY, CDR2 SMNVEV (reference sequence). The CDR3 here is CASSFRAPRGDQETQYF. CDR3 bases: TGTGCCAGCAGTTTTCGGGCGCCGAGGGGGGACCAAGAGACCCAGTACTTC.

DNA of the CDR3: TGCGCCAGCAGCGGGGCCATGAACACTGAAGCTTTCTTT. This codes for CASSGAMNTEAFF. The chain recombines TRBV5-1 with TRBJ1-1; possible D gene TRBD1, 5 bases. Germline CDR1 SGHRS, CDR2 YFSETQ. This CDR3 is 13 amino acids long. Deletions cut 4 bases from V and 0 bases from J, with 7 bases between.

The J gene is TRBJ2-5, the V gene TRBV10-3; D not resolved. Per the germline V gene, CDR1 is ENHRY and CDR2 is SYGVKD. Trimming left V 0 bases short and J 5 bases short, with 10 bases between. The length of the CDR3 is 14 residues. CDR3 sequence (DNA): TGTGCCATCAGTGAGTCCGGCGCTAGGGAGACCCAGTACTTC. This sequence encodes CAISESGARETQYF.

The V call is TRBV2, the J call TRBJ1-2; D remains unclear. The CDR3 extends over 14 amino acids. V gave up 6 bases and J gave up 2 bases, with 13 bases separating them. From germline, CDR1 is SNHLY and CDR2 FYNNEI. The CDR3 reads CASRQREGNYGYTF. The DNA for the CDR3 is TGTGCCAGCAGACAAAGAGAGGGAAACTATGGCTACACCTTC.

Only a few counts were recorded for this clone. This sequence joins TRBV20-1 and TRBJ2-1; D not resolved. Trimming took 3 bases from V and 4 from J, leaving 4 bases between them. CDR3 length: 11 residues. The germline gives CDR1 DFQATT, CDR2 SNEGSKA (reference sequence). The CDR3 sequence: CSARGYNEQFF. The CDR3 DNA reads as TGCAGTGCTAGGGGATACAATGAGCAGTTCTTC.

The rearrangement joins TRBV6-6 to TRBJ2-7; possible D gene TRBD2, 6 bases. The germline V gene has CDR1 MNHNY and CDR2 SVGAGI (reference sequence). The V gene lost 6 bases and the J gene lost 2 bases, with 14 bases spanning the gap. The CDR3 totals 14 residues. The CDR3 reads CASRPPGGTYEQYF. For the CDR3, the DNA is TGTGCCAGCAGGCCCCCTGGGGGGACCTACGAGCAGTACTTC.

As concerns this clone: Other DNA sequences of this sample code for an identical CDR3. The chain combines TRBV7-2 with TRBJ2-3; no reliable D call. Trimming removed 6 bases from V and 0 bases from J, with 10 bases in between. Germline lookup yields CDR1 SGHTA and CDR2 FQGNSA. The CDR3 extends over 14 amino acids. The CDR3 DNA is TGTGCCAGCAGTCTGAGCACTAGCACAGATACGCAGTATTTT. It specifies CASSLSTSTDTQYF.

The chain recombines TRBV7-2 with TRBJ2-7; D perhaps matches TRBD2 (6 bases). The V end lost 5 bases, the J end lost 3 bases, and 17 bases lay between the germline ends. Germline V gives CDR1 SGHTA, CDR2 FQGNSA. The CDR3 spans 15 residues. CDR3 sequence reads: CASSPSGSGLYEQYF. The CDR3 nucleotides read TGTGCCAGCAGCCCTTCAGGTAGCGGTCTCTACGAGCAGTACTTC.

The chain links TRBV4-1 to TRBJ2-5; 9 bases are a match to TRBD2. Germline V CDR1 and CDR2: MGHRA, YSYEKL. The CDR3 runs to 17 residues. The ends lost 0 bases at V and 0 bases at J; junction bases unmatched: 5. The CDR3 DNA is TGCGCCAGCAGCCAAGATTGGGGACTAGCAGACCAAGAGACCCAGTACTTC. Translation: CASSQDWGLADQETQYF.

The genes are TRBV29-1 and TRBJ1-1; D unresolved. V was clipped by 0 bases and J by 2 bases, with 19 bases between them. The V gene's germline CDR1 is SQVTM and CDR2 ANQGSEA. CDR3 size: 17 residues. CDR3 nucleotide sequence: TGCAGCGTTGAAGATCGCAAAAATTCCTTTATCAACACTGAAGCTTTCTTT. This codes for CSVEDRKNSFINTEAFF.

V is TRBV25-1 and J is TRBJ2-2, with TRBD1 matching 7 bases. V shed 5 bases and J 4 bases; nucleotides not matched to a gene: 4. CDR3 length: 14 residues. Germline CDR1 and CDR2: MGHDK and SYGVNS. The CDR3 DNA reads TGTGCCAGCAGTACCGCAGGGGGCACCGGGGAGCTGTTTTTT. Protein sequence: CASSTAGGTGELFF. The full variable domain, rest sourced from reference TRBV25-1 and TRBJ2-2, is EADIYQTPRYLVIGTGKKITLECSQTMGHDKMYWYQQDPGMELHLIHYSYGVNSTEKGDLSSESTVSRIRTEHFPLTLESARPSHTSQYLCASSTAGGTGELFFGEGSRLTVL.

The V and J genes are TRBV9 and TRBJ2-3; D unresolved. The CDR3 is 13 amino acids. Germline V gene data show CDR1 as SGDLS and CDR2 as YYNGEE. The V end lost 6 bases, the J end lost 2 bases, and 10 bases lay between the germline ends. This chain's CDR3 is CASKGSHTDTQYF. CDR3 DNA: TGTGCCAGCAAGGGATCCCACACAGATACGCAGTATTTT.

The CDR3 reads CSVVAGGATEAFF. The CDR3, as DNA: TGCAGCGTTGTTGCAGGGGGCGCGACTGAAGCTTTCTTT. The chain carries TRBV29-1 and TRBJ1-1; 8 bases align to TRBD1. Germline CDR1 and CDR2: SQVTM and ANQGSEA. CDR3 length: 13 amino acids. Trimming at V came to 4 bases and at J to 5 bases, leaving 6 bases not matched to a gene.

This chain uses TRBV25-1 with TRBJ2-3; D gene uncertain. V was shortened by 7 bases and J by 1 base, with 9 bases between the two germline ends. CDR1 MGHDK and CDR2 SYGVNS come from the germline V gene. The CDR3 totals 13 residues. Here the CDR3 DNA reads TGTGCCAGCACCCACCCAGGCACAGATACGCAGTATTTT. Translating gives CASTHPGTDTQYF.